These 26 T cell receptor beta chains were sequenced from one sample in a study of T cell therapy after organ transplantation. No antigen has been identified for these receptors. Time point meaning: 20-29 weeks after completion of therapy. The data were produced by immunoSEQ multiplex PCR, yet TCRdb's version contains in-frame clones alone and is incomplete. The repertoire holds roughly 15,000 clones, roughly 87% seen once, with roughly a third in the top ten. The source material was CD8+ T cells from blood, sampled after autologous CMV-specific T cell therapy. The receptors were gathered from a human patient who had received a solid organ transplant and had CMV disease. Some T cells may be supplied by the graft donor.

The chain couples TRBV4-3 to TRBJ2-1; D uncertain. This CDR3 contains 22 residues. The germline gives CDR1 LGHNA, CDR2 YSLEER. Trimming removed 0 bases at V and 0 bases at J, with 27 bases between. In DNA, the CDR3 is TGCGCCAGCAGCCAAGATCAGTTTTGGGGTAAGTCGAGCTCCAGCTCCTACAATGAGCAGTTCTTC. Translated: CASSQDQFWGKSSSSSYNEQFF.

V gene TRBV27 combines with J gene TRBJ2-2, with a weak D call TRBD1 (5 bases). Trimming took 3 bases from V and 6 from J, leaving 11 bases between them. The CDR3 covers 14 residues. The germline gives CDR1 MNHEY, CDR2 SMNVEV (reference sequence). For the CDR3, the DNA is TGTGCCAGCAGTTTGGCGGCAGGGTCCGGGGAGCTGTTTTTT. It specifies CASSLAAGSGELFF.

V usage is TRBV5-1 and J usage is TRBJ2-7; D might be TRBD2 (6 bases). The germline V and J ends were trimmed by 5 bases and 0 bases, with 18 bases remaining between them. The CDR3 spans 16 residues. Germline CDR1 reads SGHRS; CDR2 reads YFSETQ. This CDR3 is CASSFGTWGVSYEQYF. CDR3 DNA: TGCGCCAGCAGTTTTGGGACTTGGGGGGTCTCCTACGAGCAGTACTTC.

CDR3 residues: CASSLAGHGSYEQYF. For the CDR3, the DNA is TGTGCCAGCAGCTTAGCCGGACACGGATCCTACGAGCAGTACTTC. The gene calls are TRBV7-2 and TRBJ2-7; TRBD1 is a possible D gene (5 bases). Germline-derived CDR1 and CDR2 are SGHTA and FQGNSA. Trimming stripped 0 bases from V and 1 base from J, with 10 bases between. The CDR3 totals 15 residues. Drawing the rest from reference TRBV7-2 and TRBJ2-7, the complete variable domain is GAGVSQSPSNKVTEKGKDVELRCDPISGHTALYWYRQSLGQGLEFLIYFQGNSAPDKSGLPSDRFSAERTGGSVSTLTIQRTQQEDSAVYLCASSLAGHGSYEQYFGPGTRLTVT.

The J gene is TRBJ2-7, the V gene TRBV13; D gene unclear. V was pared by 0 bases and J by 6 bases, with 9 bases between. This CDR3 spans 13 amino acids. The germline V gene has CDR1 PRHDT and CDR2 FYEKMQ (reference sequence). CDR3 region: CASSLGGLSEQYF. The CDR3 coding sequence is TGTGCCAGCAGCTTAGGGGGGTTGAGCGAGCAGTACTTC.

The rearrangement joins TRBV9 to TRBJ1-1; no definite D call. The CDR3 runs to 13 residues. Trimming removed 0 bases at V and 5 bases at J, with 8 bases between. The germline gives CDR1 SGDLS, CDR2 YYNGEE. CDR3 protein: CASSVARKTEAFF. In DNA, the CDR3 is TGTGCCAGCAGCGTAGCTAGGAAGACTGAAGCTTTCTTT.

V is TRBV30 and J is TRBJ2-7; the match to TRBD2 covers 11 bases. Germline V gene lookup returns CDR1 GTSNPN and CDR2 SVGIG (reference sequence). Unmatched junction bases numbered 10, after V lost 0 bases and J lost 0 bases. The length of the CDR3 is 18 residues. The CDR3 DNA follows: TGTGCCTGGAGTGTCGTAGCGGGAGGGCCCAAAAGCTCCTACGAGCAGTACTTC. This codes for CAWSVVAGGPKSSYEQYF.

The chain has TRBV28 and TRBJ2-7, with D uncertain. Germline assignment: CDR1 MDHEN and CDR2 SYDVKM. V lost 4 bases, J lost 2 bases, and 12 bases lay in between. This CDR3 comprises 14 residues. The CDR3 protein is CASSSLGDTYEQYF. CDR3 in DNA: TGTGCCAGCAGTTCCCTTGGAGATACCTACGAGCAGTACTTC.

The rearrangement uses TRBV4-3 and TRBJ1-3, with TRBD1 as a possible D gene (5 bases). The germline V and J ends were trimmed by 0 bases and 0 bases, with 9 bases remaining between them. The CDR3 totals 16 residues. CDR1 is LGHNA, CDR2 YSLEER, per germline. The CDR3 DNA follows: TGCGCCAGCAGCCAAGATCAGGGTACCTCTGGAAACACCATATATTTT. This codes for CASSQDQGTSGNTIYF.

This clone is large. V and J are TRBV14 and TRBJ2-7; the D gene is possibly TRBD2 (6 bases). The CDR3 loop spans 17 amino acids. CDR1 and CDR2 (germline): SGHDN, FVKESK. Trimming pared 7 bases from V and 2 bases from J, leaving 24 bases between. CDR3 loop: CASKYGGAGPTTYEQYF. DNA of the CDR3: TGTGCCAGCAAGTACGGCGGGGCGGGCCCAACCACCTACGAGCAGTACTTC.

The V call is TRBV5-1, the J call TRBJ1-1; no reliable D call. Deletions cut 0 bases from V and 3 bases from J, with 9 bases between. Germline V gene lookup returns CDR1 SGHRS and CDR2 YFSETQ. This CDR3 contains 14 residues. DNA of the CDR3: TGCGCCAGCAGCTTGGCCCAGGCGGACACTGAAGCTTTCTTT. Residues: CASSLAQADTEAFF.

The genes are TRBV5-6 and TRBJ2-5, with D hard to call. V was shortened by 4 bases and J by 0 bases, with 10 bases between the two germline ends. Germline CDR1 is SGHDT and CDR2 is YYEEEE. This CDR3 contains 14 residues. The CDR3, as DNA: TGTGCCAGCAGCCTCGCCACGGACCAAGAGACCCAGTACTTC. It encodes CASSLATDQETQYF.

The chain is built from TRBV14 and TRBJ2-7; D remains unclear. The CDR3 is 12 residues long. Trimming shortened V by 2 bases and J by 6 bases, and 8 bases separated the two germline ends. Germline V gene lookup returns CDR1 SGHDN and CDR2 FVKESK. The CDR3 coding sequence is TGTGCCAGCAGCCAAAGTCTGGGCGAGCAGTACTTC. It translates to CASSQSLGEQYF.

The chain carries TRBV30 and TRBJ1-2; D is ambiguous. V shed 5 bases and J shed 2 bases, with 3 bases lying between them. CDR1 is GTSNPN and CDR2 is SVGIG in the germline V gene (reference sequence). This CDR3 is 10 amino acids long. CDR3 sequence: CAWANYGYTF. CDR3 bases: TGTGCCTGGGCCAACTATGGCTACACCTTC.

This chain links TRBV30 with TRBJ1-4; 8 bases are a match to TRBD1. Per the germline V gene, CDR1 is GTSNPN and CDR2 is SVGIG (reference sequence). J gave up 7 bases and V 2 bases, and 6 bases lay outside the gene matches. This CDR3 spans 14 amino acids. The chain's CDR3 is CAWSRGQGSEKLFF. Here the CDR3 DNA reads TGTGCCTGGAGTCGAGGACAGGGTTCTGAAAAACTGTTTTTT.

This chain uses TRBV4-1 with TRBJ2-1; weak D call: TRBD2 (6 bases). This CDR3 contains 13 residues. Germline V CDR1 and CDR2: MGHRA, YSYEKL. V was cut by 5 bases and J by 4 bases, with 9 bases left in between. The CDR3 coding sequence is TGCGCCAGCAGCGAGGGGACTTACAATGAGCAGTTCTTC. Residues: CASSEGTYNEQFF.

The CDR3 protein is CASSRGSGNTEAFF. The CDR3 DNA is TGCGCCAGCAGCCGGGGGTCGGGGAACACTGAAGCTTTCTTT. The chain uses TRBV4-3 and TRBJ1-1; tentative D call: TRBD1 (5 bases). This CDR3 contains 14 residues. V lost 4 bases to trimming and J lost 1 base, with 10 bases between them. Germline CDR1 LGHNA, CDR2 YSLEER.

This clone was seen once. The chain joins TRBV11-2 to TRBJ2-7; no definite D call. The V and J ends lost 1 base and 0 bases respectively, with 7 bases between them. Germline V CDR1 and CDR2: SGHAT, FQNNGV. CDR3 length: 14 residues. The CDR3 loop is CASSLAGRSYEQYF. For the CDR3, the DNA is TGTGCCAGCAGCTTAGCAGGTCGCTCCTACGAGCAGTACTTC.

J is TRBJ1-2 and V is TRBV6-6, with D possibly matching TRBD1 (6 bases). The V end was cut by 6 bases, the J end by 6 bases, with 11 bases between. This CDR3 has 12 residues. CDR1 is MNHNY and CDR2 is SVGAGI in the germline V gene (reference sequence). The CDR3 bases are TGTGCCAGCAGCCCTCACAGGGATGGCTACACCTTC. Its protein product is CASSPHRDGYTF.

V gene TRBV4-1 combines with J gene TRBJ2-7; D unclear. The CDR3 totals 13 residues. CDR1 MGHRA and CDR2 YSYEKL come from the germline V gene. V lost 4 bases, J lost 2 bases, and 9 bases lay in between. CDR3 bases: TGCGCCAGCAGCCCGTCGACACCCTACGAGCAGTACTTC. It specifies CASSPSTPYEQYF.

The genes are TRBV19 and TRBJ1-2; D may be TRBD1 (5 bases). The CDR3 spans 13 residues. Trimming took off 9 bases at V and 5 bases at J, with 16 bases between the two ends. Germline CDR1 LNHDA, CDR2 SQIVND (reference sequence). The DNA for the CDR3 is TGTGCCAGCAAAACCGGACATCCTTATGGCTACACCTTC. This gives the protein CASKTGHPYGYTF.

This clone was seen only a few times. Here the CDR3 DNA reads TGTGCCAGCAGTGACGGGCGACTGTTTTTT. Amino acid sequence: CASSDGRLFF. This chain connects TRBV25-1 to TRBJ1-4; D unresolved. Looked up from germline, CDR1 is MGHDK and CDR2 is SYGVNS. The CDR3 is 10 amino acids. The V end was cut by 3 bases, the J end by 13 bases, with 6 bases between.

The V gene is TRBV7-6, the J gene TRBJ2-3, with 10 bases lining up with TRBD2. The CDR3 is 18 amino acids. V gave up 5 bases and J gave up 4 bases; unmatched junction bases: 15. Looked up from germline, CDR1 is SGHVS and CDR2 is FNYEAQ. The CDR3: CASSRGTASGSFPDTQYF. The DNA for the CDR3 is TGTGCCAGCAGCCGAGGCACGGCTAGCGGGAGTTTCCCAGATACGCAGTATTTT.

This clone was picked up many times. The gene calls are TRBV6-4 and TRBJ2-2; D is unresolved. Germline V gene lookup returns CDR1 MRHNA and CDR2 SNTAGT. CDR3 length equals 14 residues. V gave up 4 bases and J gave up 3 bases, with 9 bases separating them. CDR3 in amino acids: CASSVGYDTGELFF. The CDR3 DNA is TGTGCCAGCAGTGTCGGGTATGACACCGGGGAGCTGTTTTTT.

V gene TRBV7-8 combines with J gene TRBJ2-7, with a possible D match to TRBD2 (7 bases). The CDR3 is 14 residues long. V was cut by 11 bases and J by 0 bases, with 17 bases left in between. Germline CDR1 is SGHVS and CDR2 is FQNEAQ. The CDR3 loop reads CASSPGEGSYEQYF. CDR3 DNA sequence: TGTGCCTCCTCTCCAGGGGAGGGCTCCTACGAGCAGTACTTC.

The chain is built from TRBV4-2 and TRBJ2-7; 7 bases match TRBD1. V shed 6 bases, J shed 2 bases, and the junction held 7 bases outside the gene matches. The CDR3 covers 14 residues. Germline assignment: CDR1 LGHNA and CDR2 YNFKEQ. This chain's CDR3 is CASRPDRTAYEQYF. The CDR3 region has the DNA TGTGCCAGCAGACCGGACAGGACTGCCTACGAGCAGTACTTC.